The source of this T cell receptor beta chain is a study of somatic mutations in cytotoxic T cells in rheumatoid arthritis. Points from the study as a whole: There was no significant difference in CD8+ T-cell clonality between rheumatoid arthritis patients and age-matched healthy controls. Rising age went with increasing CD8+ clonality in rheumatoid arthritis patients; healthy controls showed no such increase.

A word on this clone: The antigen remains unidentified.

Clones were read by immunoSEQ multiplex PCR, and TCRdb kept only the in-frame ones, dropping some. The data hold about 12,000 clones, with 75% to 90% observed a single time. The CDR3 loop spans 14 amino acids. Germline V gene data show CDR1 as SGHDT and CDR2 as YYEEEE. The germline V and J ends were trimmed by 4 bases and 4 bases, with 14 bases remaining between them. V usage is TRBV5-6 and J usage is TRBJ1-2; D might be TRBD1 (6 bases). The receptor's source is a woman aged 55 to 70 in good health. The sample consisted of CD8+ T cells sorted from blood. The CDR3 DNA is TGTGCCAGCAGCCCAGGGGTTTCTTCCTATGGCTACACCTTC. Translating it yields CASSPGVSSYGYTF.